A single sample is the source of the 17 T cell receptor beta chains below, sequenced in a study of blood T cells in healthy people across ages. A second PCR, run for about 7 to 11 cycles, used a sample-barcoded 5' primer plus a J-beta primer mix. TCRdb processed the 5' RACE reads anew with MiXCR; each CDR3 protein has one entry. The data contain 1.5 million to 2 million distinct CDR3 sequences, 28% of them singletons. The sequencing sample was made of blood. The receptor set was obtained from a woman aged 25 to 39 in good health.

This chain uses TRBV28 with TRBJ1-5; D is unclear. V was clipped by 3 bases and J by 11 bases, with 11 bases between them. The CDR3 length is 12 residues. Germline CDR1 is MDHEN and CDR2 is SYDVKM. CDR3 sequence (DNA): TGTGCCAGCAGTTTGCCCCCTCGGGCCCAGCATTTT. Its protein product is CASSLPPRAQHF.

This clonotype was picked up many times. CDR3 amino acids: CASSPRGGGEQYF. The CDR3, as DNA: TGTGCCAGCAGCCCGCGCGGGGGCGGCGAGCAGTACTTC. V is TRBV7-2 and J is TRBJ2-7; the D gene is possibly TRBD2 (7 bases). CDR3 size: 13 residues. V gave up 5 bases and J gave up 6 bases, with 14 bases separating them. Germline CDR1 reads SGHTA; CDR2 reads FQGNSA.

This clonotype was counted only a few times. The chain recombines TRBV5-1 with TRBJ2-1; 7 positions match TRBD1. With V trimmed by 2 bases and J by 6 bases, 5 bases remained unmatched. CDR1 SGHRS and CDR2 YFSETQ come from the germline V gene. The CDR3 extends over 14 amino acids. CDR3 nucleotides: TGCGCCAGCAGCTTAGGGACAGAATTCAATGAGCAGTTCTTC. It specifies CASSLGTEFNEQFF. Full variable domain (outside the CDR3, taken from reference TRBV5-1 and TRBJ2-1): KAGVTQTPRYLIKTRGQQVTLSCSPISGHRSVSWYQQTPGQGLQFLFEYFSETQRNKGNFPGRFSGRQFSNSRSEMNVSTLELGDSALYLCASSLGTEFNEQFFGPGTRLTVL.

The CDR3 spells CSARDQEGTSYEQYF. In DNA form, the CDR3 reads TGCAGTGCTAGAGATCAGGAGGGGACGTCCTACGAGCAGTACTTC. The chain combines TRBV20-1 with TRBJ2-7; TRBD2 is a possible D gene (6 bases). V was clipped by 0 bases and J by 1 base, with 13 bases between them. Germline CDR1 reads DFQATT; CDR2 reads SNEGSKA (reference sequence). This CDR3 contains 15 residues.

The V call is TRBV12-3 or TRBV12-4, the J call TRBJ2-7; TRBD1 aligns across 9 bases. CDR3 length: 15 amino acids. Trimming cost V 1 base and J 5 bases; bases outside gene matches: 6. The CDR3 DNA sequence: TGTGCCAGCAGTTTAGAGACAGGGGGGAGCGACGAGCAGTACTTC. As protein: CASSLETGGSDEQYF.

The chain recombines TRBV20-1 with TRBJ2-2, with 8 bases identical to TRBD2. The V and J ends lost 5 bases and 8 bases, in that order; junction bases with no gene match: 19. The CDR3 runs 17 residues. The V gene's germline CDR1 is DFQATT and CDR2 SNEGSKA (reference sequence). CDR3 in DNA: TGCAGTGCTGGGGTTCAAAGCGGGAGTTGGGATGTGGGGGAGCTGTTTTTT. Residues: CSAGVQSGSWDVGELFF.

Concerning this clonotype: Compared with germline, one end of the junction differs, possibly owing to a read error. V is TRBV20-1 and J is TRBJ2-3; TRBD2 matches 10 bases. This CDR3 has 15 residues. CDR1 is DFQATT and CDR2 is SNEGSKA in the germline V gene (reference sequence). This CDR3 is CSTRDQSSGGNTQYF. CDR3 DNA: TGCAGTACTAGAGATCAGTCTAGCGGGGGTAATACGCAGTATTTT.

The CDR3 here is CASSTTASGGSTDTQYF. In DNA, the CDR3 is TGTGCCAGCAGTACAACCGCTAGCGGGGGCAGCACAGATACGCAGTATTTT. The chain recombines TRBV2 with TRBJ2-3, with TRBD2 matching over 10 bases. The CDR3 contains 17 residues. The trim removed 5 bases at V and 0 bases at J, leaving 8 bases unmatched. Germline lookup yields CDR1 SNHLY and CDR2 FYNNEI.

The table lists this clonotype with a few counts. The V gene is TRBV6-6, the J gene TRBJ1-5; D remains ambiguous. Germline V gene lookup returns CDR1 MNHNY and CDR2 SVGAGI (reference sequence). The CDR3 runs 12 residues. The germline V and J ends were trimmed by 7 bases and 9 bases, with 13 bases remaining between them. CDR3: CASKGLDRPQHF. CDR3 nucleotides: TGTGCCAGCAAGGGCCTGGATCGGCCCCAGCATTTT.

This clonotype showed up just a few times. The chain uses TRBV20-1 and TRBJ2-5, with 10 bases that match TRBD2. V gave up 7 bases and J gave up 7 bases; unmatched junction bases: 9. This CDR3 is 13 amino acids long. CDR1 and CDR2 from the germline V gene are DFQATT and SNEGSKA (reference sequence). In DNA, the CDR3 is TGCAGTGGGACTAGCGGATTCCAATGGACCCAGTACTTC. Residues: CSGTSGFQWTQYF.

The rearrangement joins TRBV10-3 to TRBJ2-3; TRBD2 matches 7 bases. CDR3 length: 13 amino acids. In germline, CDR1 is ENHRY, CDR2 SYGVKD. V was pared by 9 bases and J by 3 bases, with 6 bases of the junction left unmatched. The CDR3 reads CAIQREGTDTQYF. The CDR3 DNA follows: TGTGCCATTCAGAGGGAGGGGACAGATACGCAGTATTTT.

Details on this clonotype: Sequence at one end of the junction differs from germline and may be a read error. The CDR3 loop is CASNQGTGPNSPLHF. As DNA, the CDR3 is TGCGCCAGCAACCAGGGGACAGGGCCAAATTCGCCCCTCCACTTT. The J gene is TRBJ1-6, the V gene TRBV5-1, with 9 bases identical to TRBD1. This CDR3 is built from 15 residues. Germline assignment: CDR1 SGHRS and CDR2 YFSETQ. The full variable domain, in which reference TRBV5-1 and TRBJ1-6 provide the parts outside the CDR3, is KAGVTQTPRYLIKTRGQQVTLSCSPISGHRSVSWYQQTPGQGLQFLFEYFSETQRNKGNFPGRFSGRQFSNSRSEMNVSTLELGDSALYLCASNQGTGPNSPLHFGNGTRLTVT.

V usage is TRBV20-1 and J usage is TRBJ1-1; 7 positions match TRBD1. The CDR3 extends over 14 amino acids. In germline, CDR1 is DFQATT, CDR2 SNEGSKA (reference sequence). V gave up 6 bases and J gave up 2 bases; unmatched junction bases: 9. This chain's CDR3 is CSARTGAGNTEAFF. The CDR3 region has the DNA TGCAGTGCACGCACAGGGGCGGGTAACACTGAAGCTTTCTTT.

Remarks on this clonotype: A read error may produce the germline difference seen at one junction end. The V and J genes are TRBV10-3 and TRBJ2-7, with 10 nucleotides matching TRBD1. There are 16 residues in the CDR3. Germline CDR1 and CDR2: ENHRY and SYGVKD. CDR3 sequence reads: CAISESGTGVSSEQYF. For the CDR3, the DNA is TGTGCCATCAGTGAGTCGGGGACAGGGGTGTCCTCCGAGCAGTACTTC.

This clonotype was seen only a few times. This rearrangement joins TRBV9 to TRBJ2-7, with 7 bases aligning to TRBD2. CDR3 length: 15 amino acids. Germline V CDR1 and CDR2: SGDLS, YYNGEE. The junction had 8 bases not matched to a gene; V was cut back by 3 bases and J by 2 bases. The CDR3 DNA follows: TGTGCCAGCAGCGCCGGGAGCGGGGAGGCCTACGAGCAGTACTTC. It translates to CASSAGSGEAYEQYF. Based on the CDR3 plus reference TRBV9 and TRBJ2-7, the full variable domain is DSGVTQTPKHLITATGQRVTLRCSPRSGDLSVYWYQQSLDQGLQFLIQYYNGEERAKGNILERFSAQQFPDLHSELNLSSLELGDSALYFCASSAGSGEAYEQYFGPGTRLTVT.

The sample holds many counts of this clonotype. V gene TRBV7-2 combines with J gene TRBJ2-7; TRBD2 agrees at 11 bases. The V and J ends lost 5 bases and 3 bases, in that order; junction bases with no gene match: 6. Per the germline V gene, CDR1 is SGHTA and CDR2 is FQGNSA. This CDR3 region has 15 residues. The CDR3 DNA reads TGTGCCAGCAGCGAACCGGGACTAGCGGTCTACGAGCAGTACTTC. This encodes CASSEPGLAVYEQYF.

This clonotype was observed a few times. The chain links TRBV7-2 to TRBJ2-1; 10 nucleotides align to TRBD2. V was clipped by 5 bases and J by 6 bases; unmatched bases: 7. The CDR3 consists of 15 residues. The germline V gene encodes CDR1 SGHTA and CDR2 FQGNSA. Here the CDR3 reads CASSSSGGARNEQFF. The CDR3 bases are TGTGCCAGCAGCAGCAGCGGGGGGGCCCGCAATGAGCAGTTCTTC.